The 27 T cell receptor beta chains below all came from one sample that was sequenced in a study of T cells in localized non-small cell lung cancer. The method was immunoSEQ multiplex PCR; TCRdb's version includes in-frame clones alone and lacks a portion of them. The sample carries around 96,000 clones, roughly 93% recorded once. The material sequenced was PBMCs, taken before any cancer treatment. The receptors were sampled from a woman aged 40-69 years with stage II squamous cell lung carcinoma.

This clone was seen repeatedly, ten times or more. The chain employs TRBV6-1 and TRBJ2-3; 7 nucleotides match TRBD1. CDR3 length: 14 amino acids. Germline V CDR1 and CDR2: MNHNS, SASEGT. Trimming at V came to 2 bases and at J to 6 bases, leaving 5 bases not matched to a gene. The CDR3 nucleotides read TGTGCCAGCAGTGAAAGGGGACAGTTGGATACGCAGTATTTT. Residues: CASSERGQLDTQYF.

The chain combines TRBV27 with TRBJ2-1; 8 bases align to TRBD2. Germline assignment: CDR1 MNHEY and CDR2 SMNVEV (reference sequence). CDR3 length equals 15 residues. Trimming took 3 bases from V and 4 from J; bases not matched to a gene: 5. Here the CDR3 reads CASSFEGLEYNEQFF. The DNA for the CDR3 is TGTGCCAGCAGTTTTGAGGGACTAGAATACAATGAGCAGTTCTTC.

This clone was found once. The CDR3 reads CASSEGGRRANQPQHF. Here the CDR3 DNA reads TGTGCCAGCAGTGAGGGGGGCAGGAGAGCGAATCAGCCCCAGCATTTT. The chain joins TRBV2 to TRBJ1-5, with D possibly matching TRBD1 (6 bases). This CDR3 has 16 residues. Germline assignment: CDR1 SNHLY and CDR2 FYNNEI. V lost 3 bases, J lost 4 bases, and 16 bases lay in between.

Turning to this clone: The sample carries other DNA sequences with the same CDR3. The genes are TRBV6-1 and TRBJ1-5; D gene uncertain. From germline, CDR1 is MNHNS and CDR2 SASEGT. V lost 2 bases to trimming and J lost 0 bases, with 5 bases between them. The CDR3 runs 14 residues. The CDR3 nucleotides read TGTGCCAGCAGTGAATCAGGTAGCAATCAGCCCCAGCATTTT. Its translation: CASSESGSNQPQHF.

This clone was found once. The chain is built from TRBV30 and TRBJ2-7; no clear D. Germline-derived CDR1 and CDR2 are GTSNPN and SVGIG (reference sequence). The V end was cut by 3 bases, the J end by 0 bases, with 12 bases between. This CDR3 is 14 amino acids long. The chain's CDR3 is CAWSRSFDSYEQYF. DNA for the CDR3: TGTGCCTGGAGCCGATCATTCGACTCCTACGAGCAGTACTTC.

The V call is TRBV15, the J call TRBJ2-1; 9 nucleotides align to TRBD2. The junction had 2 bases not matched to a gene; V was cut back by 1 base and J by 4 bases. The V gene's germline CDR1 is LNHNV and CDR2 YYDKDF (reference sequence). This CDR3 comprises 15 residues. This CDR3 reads CATSRARGGYNEQFF. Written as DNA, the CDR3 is TGTGCCACCAGCAGAGCGCGGGGGGGGTACAATGAGCAGTTCTTC.

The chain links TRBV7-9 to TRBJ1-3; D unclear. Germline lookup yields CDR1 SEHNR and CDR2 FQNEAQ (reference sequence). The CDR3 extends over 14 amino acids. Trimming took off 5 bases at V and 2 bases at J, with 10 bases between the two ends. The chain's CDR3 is CASSPPGAGNTIYF. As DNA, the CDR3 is TGTGCCAGCAGCCCTCCCGGGGCTGGAAACACCATATATTTT.

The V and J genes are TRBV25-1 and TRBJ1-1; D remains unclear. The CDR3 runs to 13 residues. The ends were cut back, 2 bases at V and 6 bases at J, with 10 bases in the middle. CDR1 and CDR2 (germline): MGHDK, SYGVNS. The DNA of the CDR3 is TGTGCCAGCAGTGAAGCGCGGGTACCTGAAGCTTTCTTT. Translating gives CASSEARVPEAFF.

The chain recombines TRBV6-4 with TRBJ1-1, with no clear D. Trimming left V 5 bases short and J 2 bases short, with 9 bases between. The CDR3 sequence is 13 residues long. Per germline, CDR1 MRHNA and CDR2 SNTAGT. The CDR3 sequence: CASSLGFNTEAFF. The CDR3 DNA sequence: TGTGCCAGCAGTCTCGGGTTTAACACTGAAGCTTTCTTT.

The CDR3 DNA is TGCGCCAGCAGCCTGGAGGGGCGGGGACACACCGGGGAGCTGTTTTTT. Translated, it gives CASSLEGRGHTGELFF. The chain joins TRBV5-1 to TRBJ2-2, with a possible D match to TRBD2 (6 bases). Trimming removed 4 bases at V and 3 bases at J, with 16 bases between. Germline CDR1 SGHRS, CDR2 YFSETQ. The CDR3 runs 16 residues.

The CDR3 reads CASSEARAFYEQYF. The CDR3 DNA reads TGTGCCAGCAGTGAAGCGCGCGCATTCTACGAGCAGTACTTC. The chain links TRBV6-1 to TRBJ2-7; unclear D gene. The germline V gene has CDR1 MNHNS and CDR2 SASEGT. The CDR3 runs to 14 residues. V shed 0 bases and J shed 3 bases, with 9 bases lying between them.

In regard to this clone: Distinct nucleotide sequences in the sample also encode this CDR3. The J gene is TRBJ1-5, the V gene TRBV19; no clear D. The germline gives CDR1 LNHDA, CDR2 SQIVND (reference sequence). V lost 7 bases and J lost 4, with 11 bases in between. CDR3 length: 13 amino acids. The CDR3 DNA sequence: TGTGCCAGTACAAGGGAGGGAAATCAGCCCCAGCATTTT. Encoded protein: CASTREGNQPQHF.

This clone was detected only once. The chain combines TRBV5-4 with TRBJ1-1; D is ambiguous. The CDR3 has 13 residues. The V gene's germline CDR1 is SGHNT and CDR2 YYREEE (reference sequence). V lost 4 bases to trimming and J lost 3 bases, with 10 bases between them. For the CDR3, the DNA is TGTGCCAGCAGCGTAACATTCGACACTGAAGCTTTCTTT. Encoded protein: CASSVTFDTEAFF. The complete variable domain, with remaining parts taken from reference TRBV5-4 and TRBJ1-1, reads ETGVTQSPTHLIKTRGQQVTLRCSSQSGHNTVSWYQQALGQGPQFIFQYYREEENGRGNFPPRFSGLQFPNYSSELNVNALELDDSALYLCASSVTFDTEAFFGQGTRLTVV.

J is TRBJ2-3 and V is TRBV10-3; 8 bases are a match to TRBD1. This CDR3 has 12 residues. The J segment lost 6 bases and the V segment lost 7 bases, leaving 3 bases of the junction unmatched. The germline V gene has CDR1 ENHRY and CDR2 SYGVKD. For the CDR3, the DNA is TGTGCCATCAAAGACAGGGGCGATACGCAGTATTTT. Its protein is CAIKDRGDTQYF.

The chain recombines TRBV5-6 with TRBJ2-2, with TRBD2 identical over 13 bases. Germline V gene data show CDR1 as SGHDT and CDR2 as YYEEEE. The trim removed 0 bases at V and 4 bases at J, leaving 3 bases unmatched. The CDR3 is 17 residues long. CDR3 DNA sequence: TGTGCCAGCAGCTTGGGGACTAGCGGGAGATCCACCGGGGAGCTGTTTTTT. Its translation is CASSLGTSGRSTGELFF.

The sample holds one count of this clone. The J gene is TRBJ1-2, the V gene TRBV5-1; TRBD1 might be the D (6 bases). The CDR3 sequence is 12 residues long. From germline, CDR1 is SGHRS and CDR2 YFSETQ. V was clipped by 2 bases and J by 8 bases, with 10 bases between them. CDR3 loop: CASSFQGLGYTF. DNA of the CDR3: TGCGCCAGCAGCTTTCAGGGGCTGGGCTACACCTTC.

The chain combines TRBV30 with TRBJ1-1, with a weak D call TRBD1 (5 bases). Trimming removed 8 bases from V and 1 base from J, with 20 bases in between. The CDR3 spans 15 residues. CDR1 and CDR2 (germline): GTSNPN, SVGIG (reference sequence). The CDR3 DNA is TGTGCCCTGGGGACCGCCGGGCCGGGGAACACTGAAGCTTTCTTT. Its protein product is CALGTAGPGNTEAFF.

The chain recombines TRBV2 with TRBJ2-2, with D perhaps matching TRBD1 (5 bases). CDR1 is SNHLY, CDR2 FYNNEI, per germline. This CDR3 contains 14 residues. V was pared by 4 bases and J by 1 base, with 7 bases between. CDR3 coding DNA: TGTGCCAGCAGTGGACAGATGAACACCGGGGAGCTGTTTTTT. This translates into CASSGQMNTGELFF.

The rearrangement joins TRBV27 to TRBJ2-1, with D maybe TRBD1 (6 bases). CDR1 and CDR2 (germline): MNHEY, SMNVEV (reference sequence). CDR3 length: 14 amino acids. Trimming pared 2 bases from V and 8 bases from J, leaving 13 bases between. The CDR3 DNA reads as TGTGCCAGCAGTTTAATCCCCTACAGGGATGAGCAGTTCTTC. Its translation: CASSLIPYRDEQFF.

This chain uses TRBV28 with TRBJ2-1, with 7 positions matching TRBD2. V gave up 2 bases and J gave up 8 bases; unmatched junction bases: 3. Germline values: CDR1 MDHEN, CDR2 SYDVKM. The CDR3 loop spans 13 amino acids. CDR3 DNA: TGTGCCAGCAGTTTAGGAGGGAGGGATGAGCAGTTCTTC. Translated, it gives CASSLGGRDEQFF. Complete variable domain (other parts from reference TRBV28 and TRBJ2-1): DVKVTQSSRYLVKRTGEKVFLECVQDMDHENMFWYRQDPGLGLRLIYFSYDVKMKEKGDIPEGYSVSREKKERFSLILESASTNQTSMYLCASSLGGRDEQFFGPGTRLTVL.

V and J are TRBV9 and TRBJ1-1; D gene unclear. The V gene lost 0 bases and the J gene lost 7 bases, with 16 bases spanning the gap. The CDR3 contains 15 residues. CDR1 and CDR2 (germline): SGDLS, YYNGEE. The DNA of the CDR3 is TGTGCCAGCAGCGTAGGGGGTAGGAGACAAAGTGAAGCTTTCTTT. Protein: CASSVGGRRQSEAFF.

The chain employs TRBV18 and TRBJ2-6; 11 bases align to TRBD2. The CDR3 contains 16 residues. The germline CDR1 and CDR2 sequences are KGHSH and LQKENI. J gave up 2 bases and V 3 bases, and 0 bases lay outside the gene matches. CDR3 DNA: TGTGCCAGCTCACCTAGCGGGGGGGCTGGGGCCAACGTCCTGACTTTC. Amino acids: CASSPSGGAGANVLTF.

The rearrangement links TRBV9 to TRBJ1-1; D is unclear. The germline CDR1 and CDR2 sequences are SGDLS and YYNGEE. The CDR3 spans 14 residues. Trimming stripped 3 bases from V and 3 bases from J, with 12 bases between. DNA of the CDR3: TGTGCCAGCAGCGGGAGAAAGCGGGACACTGAAGCTTTCTTT. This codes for CASSGRKRDTEAFF. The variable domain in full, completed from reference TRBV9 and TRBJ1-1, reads DSGVTQTPKHLITATGQRVTLRCSPRSGDLSVYWYQQSLDQGLQFLIQYYNGEERAKGNILERFSAQQFPDLHSELNLSSLELGDSALYFCASSGRKRDTEAFFGQGTRLTVV.

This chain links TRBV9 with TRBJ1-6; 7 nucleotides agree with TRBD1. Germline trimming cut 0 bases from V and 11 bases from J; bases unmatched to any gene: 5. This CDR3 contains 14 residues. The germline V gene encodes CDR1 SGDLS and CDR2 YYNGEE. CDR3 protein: CASSVDRGQPPLHF. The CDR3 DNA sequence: TGTGCCAGCAGCGTAGACAGGGGCCAGCCACCCCTCCACTTT.

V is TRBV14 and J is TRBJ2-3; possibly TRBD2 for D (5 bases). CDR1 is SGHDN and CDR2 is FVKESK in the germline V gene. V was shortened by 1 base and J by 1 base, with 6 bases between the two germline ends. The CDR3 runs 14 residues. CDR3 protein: CASSQVGGTDTQYF. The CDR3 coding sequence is TGTGCCAGCAGCCAAGTGGGAGGCACAGATACGCAGTATTTT.

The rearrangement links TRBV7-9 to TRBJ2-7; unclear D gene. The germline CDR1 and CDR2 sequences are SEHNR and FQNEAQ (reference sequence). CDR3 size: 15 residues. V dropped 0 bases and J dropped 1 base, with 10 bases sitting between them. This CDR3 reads CASSLALAESYEQYF. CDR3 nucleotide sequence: TGTGCCAGCAGCTTAGCGTTGGCAGAGTCCTACGAGCAGTACTTC.

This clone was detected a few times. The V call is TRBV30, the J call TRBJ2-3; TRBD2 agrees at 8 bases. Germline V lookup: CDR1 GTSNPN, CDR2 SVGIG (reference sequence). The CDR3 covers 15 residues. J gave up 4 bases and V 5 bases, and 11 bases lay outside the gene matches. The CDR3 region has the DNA TGTGCCTGGGGCGGGACTAGTCGATTGTCAGATACGCAGTATTTT. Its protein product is CAWGGTSRLSDTQYF.